Below, 2 T cell receptor beta chains from the same sample are listed, as sequenced in a study of cytomegalovirus exposure and HLA in healthy donors (dated 2017 in TCRdb). Library method: the immunoSEQ multiplex PCR assay. For the multiplex PCR, a mixture combining 60 forward primers for TCR Vbeta segments and 13 reverse primers for TCR Jbeta segments was used. TCRdb stores this immuneACCESS table with in-frame sequences only. Part of the clones is absent; in the studies checked, under half of the shortfall reflects unresolved V genes, and no reason is known for the rest. The sample contains 150,000 or so clones, around 67% of them found a single time. The ten largest clones capture around 4.1% of the sample. The sequenced sample was PBMCs. These receptor sequences come from a man aged 18 to 29 in good health and CMV-seropositive.

This clone is a singleton in its sample. The V and J genes are TRBV19 and TRBJ2-7; D may be TRBD1 (6 bases). CDR1 and CDR2 from the germline V gene are LNHDA and SQIVND (reference sequence). V was clipped by 5 bases and J by 2 bases, with 16 bases between them. This CDR3 comprises 15 residues. The CDR3 reads CASSVAGTSTYEQYF. CDR3 DNA: TGTGCCAGTAGTGTCGCCGGGACATCTACCTACGAGCAGTACTTC.

The rearrangement joins TRBV6-5 to TRBJ1-2, with D perhaps matching TRBD1 (6 bases). The CDR3 consists of 14 residues. The germline CDR1 and CDR2 sequences are MNHEY and SVGAGI. V lost 4 bases and J lost 3, with 12 bases in between. In DNA, the CDR3 is TGTGCCAGCAGTTCGGGGGGCGAAGACTATGGCTACACCTTC. Amino acids: CASSSGGEDYGYTF.